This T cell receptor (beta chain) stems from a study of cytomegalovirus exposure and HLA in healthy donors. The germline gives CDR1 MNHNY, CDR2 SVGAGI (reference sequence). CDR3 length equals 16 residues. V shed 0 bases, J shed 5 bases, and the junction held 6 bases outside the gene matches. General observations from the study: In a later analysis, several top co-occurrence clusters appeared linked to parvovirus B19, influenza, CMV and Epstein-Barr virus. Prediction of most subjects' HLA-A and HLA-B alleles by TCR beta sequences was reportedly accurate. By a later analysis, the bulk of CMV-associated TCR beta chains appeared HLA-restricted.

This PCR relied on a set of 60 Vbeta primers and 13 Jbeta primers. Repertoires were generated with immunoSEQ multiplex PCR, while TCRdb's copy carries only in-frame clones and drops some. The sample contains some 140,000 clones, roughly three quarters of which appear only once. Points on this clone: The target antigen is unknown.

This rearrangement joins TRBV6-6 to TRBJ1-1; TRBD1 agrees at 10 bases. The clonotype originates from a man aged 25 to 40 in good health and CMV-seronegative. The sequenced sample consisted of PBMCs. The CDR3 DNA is TGTGCCAGCAGTTACTCGGGACAGGGGATGAGGACTGAAGCTTTCTTT. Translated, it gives CASSYSGQGMRTEAFF.